The 26 T cell receptor beta chains below all came from one sample that was sequenced in a study of T cells after posttransplantation cyclophosphamide. Sequencing used immunoSEQ multiplex PCR; TCRdb keeps in-frame clones, though not all of them. Recorded here are some 40,000 clones, none singletons. Specimen: PBMCs. The source of these receptors is a man aged 45-60 years in good health, CMV-negative, and a related stem cell transplant donor.

This clone was counted ten times or more. V and J are TRBV6-1 and TRBJ2-1; D call uncertain. Germline values: CDR1 MNHNS, CDR2 SASEGT. The germline V and J ends were trimmed by 5 bases and 1 base, with 12 bases remaining between them. The CDR3 loop spans 15 amino acids. The chain's CDR3 is CASSSLAVSYNEQFF. CDR3 bases: TGTGCCAGCAGTTCCTTGGCGGTTTCCTACAATGAGCAGTTCTTC.

This clone was seen at least ten times. The rearrangement joins TRBV7-9 to TRBJ2-2; TRBD2 might be the D (5 bases). This CDR3 is built from 14 residues. In germline, CDR1 is SEHNR, CDR2 FQNEAQ (reference sequence). The V end was cut by 8 bases, the J end by 0 bases, with 10 bases between. The CDR3 reads CASGRTSNTGELFF. CDR3 bases: TGTGCCAGCGGGCGGACTTCGAACACCGGGGAGCTGTTTTTT.

This clone was seen many times. The chain combines TRBV4-3 with TRBJ2-5; 9 bases are a match to TRBD2. Germline assignment: CDR1 LGHNA and CDR2 YSLEER. Trimming at V came to 0 bases and at J to 2 bases, leaving 4 bases not matched to a gene. CDR3 length: 16 residues. The CDR3: CASSQELAGLQETQYF. CDR3 DNA sequence: TGCGCCAGCAGCCAAGAGCTAGCGGGGCTACAAGAGACCCAGTACTTC.

Ten or more counts support this clone. This chain connects TRBV6-1 to TRBJ2-7; 14 bases match TRBD2. Germline-derived CDR1 and CDR2 are MNHNS and SASEGT. The junction had 4 bases not matched to a gene; V was cut back by 6 bases and J by 6 bases. The CDR3 length is 14 residues. Written as DNA, the CDR3 is TGTGCCAGCAGGCGACTAGCGGGAGGGCCCGAGCAGTACTTC. Its protein product is CASRRLAGGPEQYF.

The rearrangement uses TRBV7-2 and TRBJ2-3; 7 bases are a match to TRBD2. V gave up 4 bases and J gave up 0 bases; unmatched junction bases: 10. The CDR3 is 17 residues long. Germline-derived CDR1 and CDR2 are SGHTA and FQGNSA. CDR3 DNA sequence: TGTGCCAGCAGCTCCGGACCGCCGGGGGGAAGCACAGATACGCAGTATTTT. It translates to CASSSGPPGGSTDTQYF.

This clone came up many times. The chain combines TRBV9 with TRBJ1-6, with TRBD1 matching 9 bases. CDR3 size: 14 residues. V gave up 4 bases and J gave up 11 bases; unmatched junction bases: 7. Germline CDR1 reads SGDLS; CDR2 reads YYNGEE. The CDR3 protein is CASSPRDRATPLHF. The CDR3 DNA is TGTGCCAGCAGCCCCCGGGACAGGGCGACACCCCTCCACTTT.

This clone came up many times. The rearrangement uses TRBV9 and TRBJ2-5; no clear D gene. CDR3 length: 15 residues. Germline CDR1 and CDR2: SGDLS and YYNGEE. Trimming pared 3 bases from V and 1 base from J, leaving 13 bases between. The DNA of the CDR3 is TGTGCCAGCAGCGCCGCCCCGAGGATCCAAGAGACCCAGTACTTC. Translating gives CASSAAPRIQETQYF. Using reference TRBV9 and TRBJ2-5 for the parts outside the CDR3, the full variable domain is DSGVTQTPKHLITATGQRVTLRCSPRSGDLSVYWYQQSLDQGLQFLIQYYNGEERAKGNILERFSAQQFPDLHSELNLSSLELGDSALYFCASSAAPRIQETQYFGPGTRLLVL.

This clone was picked up many times. The chain combines TRBV6-1 with TRBJ1-2; D is unclear. V was cut by 5 bases and J by 4 bases, with 11 bases left in between. This CDR3 contains 13 residues. From germline, CDR1 is MNHNS and CDR2 SASEGT. The CDR3 is CASSNLPGYGYTF. The CDR3 bases are TGTGCCAGCAGTAACCTCCCAGGCTATGGCTACACCTTC.

This clone was detected many times. The chain recombines TRBV5-4 with TRBJ2-7; 7 bases map to TRBD2. Unmatched junction bases numbered 0, after V lost 3 bases and J lost 6 bases. Looked up from germline, CDR1 is SGHNT and CDR2 is YYREEE (reference sequence). The CDR3 is made up of 11 amino acids. Written as DNA, the CDR3 is TGTGCCAGCAGCTCTAGCGGCGAGCAGTACTTC. This translates into CASSSSGEQYF.

The CDR3 DNA follows: TGCGCCAGCAGCCCCGGGACTAGCGGGAGGGGCCGCGAGCAGTACTTC. Protein: CASSPGTSGRGREQYF. This chain joins TRBV5-1 and TRBJ2-5; 16 bases agree with TRBD2. TRBJ2-7 matches the DNA end more closely, so the J call is doubtful. CDR3 size: 16 residues. CDR1 and CDR2 from the germline V gene are SGHRS and YFSETQ.

In this sample, this clone turned up many times. This chain links TRBV29-1 with TRBJ1-1; D remains unclear. Trimming took 8 bases from V and 3 from J, leaving 13 bases between them. The CDR3 length is 12 residues. CDR1 SQVTM and CDR2 ANQGSEA come from the germline V gene. The CDR3 spells CSIQAGYTEAFF. CDR3 DNA: TGCAGCATTCAAGCAGGTTACACTGAAGCTTTCTTT. Full variable domain (rest looked up from reference TRBV29-1 and TRBJ1-1): SAVISQKPSRDICQRGTSLTIQCQVDSQVTMMFWYRQQPGQSLTLIATANQGSEATYESGFVIDKFPISRPNLTFSTLTVSNMSPEDSSIYLCSIQAGYTEAFFGQGTRLTVV.

This clone was seen at least ten times. The chain uses TRBV29-1 and TRBJ2-1, with TRBD2 identical over 9 bases. V shed 4 bases and J 0 bases; nucleotides not matched to a gene: 13. Germline lookup yields CDR1 SQVTM and CDR2 ANQGSEA. The CDR3 is made up of 18 amino acids. The chain's CDR3 is CSVVSLSGGQSSYNEQFF. The CDR3 DNA reads TGCAGCGTTGTGTCCCTTAGCGGGGGACAGAGCTCCTACAATGAGCAGTTCTTC.

This clone was counted at least ten times. The genes are TRBV10-2 and TRBJ2-7, with 10 bases matching TRBD1. The CDR3 is 15 residues long. With V trimmed by 8 bases and J by 2 bases, 9 bases remained unmatched. The germline V gene encodes CDR1 WSHSY and CDR2 SAAADI. The CDR3 nucleotides are TGCGCCAGCCGGGGCTTGGACAGGGGGACCTACGAGCAGTACTTC. Its translation is CASRGLDRGTYEQYF.

At least ten counts were recorded for this clone. The V gene is TRBV9, the J gene TRBJ1-5; no definite D call. The ends were cut back, 2 bases at V and 2 bases at J, with 8 bases in the middle. The CDR3 sequence is 14 residues long. Germline lookup yields CDR1 SGDLS and CDR2 YYNGEE. The CDR3 DNA is TGTGCCAGCAGCGTCGACAATGGCAATCAGCCCCAGCATTTT. The encoded protein is CASSVDNGNQPQHF.

This clone was seen a handful of times. The V call is TRBV7-8, the J call TRBJ2-5; D unclear. The CDR3 is made up of 13 amino acids. Germline loops: CDR1 SGHVS, CDR2 FQNEAQ. V shed 5 bases and J shed 3 bases, with 10 bases lying between them. The CDR3 DNA sequence: TGTGCCAGCAGCCCGTCCATAGAAGAGACCCAGTACTTC. Protein product: CASSPSIEETQYF.

The V and J genes are TRBV15 and TRBJ2-5; D gene unclear. With 1 base removed from V and 3 bases from J, the gap between germline ends came to 9 bases. Germline V gives CDR1 LNHNV, CDR2 YYDKDF (reference sequence). The length of the CDR3 is 14 residues. CDR3 sequence (DNA): TGTGCCACCAGCAGAGTCGATAGAAAAGAGACCCAGTACTTC. This sequence encodes CATSRVDRKETQYF.

This clone was observed many times. The chain joins TRBV29-1 to TRBJ1-2; 9 bases agree with TRBD1. There are 12 residues in the CDR3. V gave up 5 bases and J gave up 6 bases; unmatched junction bases: 4. CDR1 and CDR2 (germline): SQVTM, ANQGSEA. Here the CDR3 DNA reads TGCAGCGTTTCGGGGACAGGGCATGGCTACACCTTC. Translated, it gives CSVSGTGHGYTF.

This clone occurred many times. This rearrangement joins TRBV27 to TRBJ1-1; 7 bases map to TRBD1. Per germline, CDR1 MNHEY and CDR2 SMNVEV (reference sequence). V was pared by 4 bases and J by 4 bases, with 12 bases of the junction left unmatched. The CDR3 consists of 16 residues. The CDR3 sequence: CASSSDREAVGTEAFF. Written as DNA, the CDR3 is TGTGCCAGCAGTTCCGACAGGGAAGCCGTAGGCACTGAAGCTTTCTTT.

This clone was recorded many times. The J gene is TRBJ2-1, the V gene TRBV4-2, with TRBD2 matching 13 bases. Looked up from germline, CDR1 is LGHNA and CDR2 is YNFKEQ. The CDR3 is 16 residues long. The junction had 2 bases not matched to a gene; V was cut back by 0 bases and J by 6 bases. The CDR3 region has the DNA TGTGCCAGCAGCCAAGATGGACTAGCGGGAGTCAATGAGCAGTTCTTC. Translating it yields CASSQDGLAGVNEQFF.

This clone was seen only a few times. V gene TRBV29-1 combines with J gene TRBJ1-3, with D possibly TRBD1 on 5 matching bases. Trimming stripped 0 bases from V and 2 bases from J, with 11 bases between. CDR1 is SQVTM, CDR2 ANQGSEA, per germline. The length of the CDR3 is 15 residues. The CDR3 sequence is CSVEDREGPGNTIYF. The CDR3 nucleotides read TGCAGCGTTGAAGACAGGGAAGGTCCTGGAAACACCATATATTTT.

There are many counts of this clone. The chain carries TRBV29-1 and TRBJ2-7; D might be TRBD1 (5 bases). CDR3 size: 12 residues. Germline CDR1 reads SQVTM; CDR2 reads ANQGSEA. The ends were cut back, 1 base at V and 3 bases at J, with 7 bases in the middle. The CDR3 nucleotides read TGCAGCGTTGAAGGACAGAACTACGAGCAGTACTTC. This sequence encodes CSVEGQNYEQYF.

The table lists this clone with many counts. This chain uses TRBV2 with TRBJ2-7, with TRBD2 identical over 7 bases. The CDR3 consists of 18 residues. Per the germline V gene, CDR1 is SNHLY and CDR2 is FYNNEI. The V and J ends lost 4 bases and 2 bases, in that order; junction bases with no gene match: 17. CDR3 amino acids: CASSAPRDYTSGAYEQYF. The CDR3 coding sequence is TGTGCCAGCAGTGCCCCCCGGGACTACACGAGCGGGGCCTACGAGCAGTACTTC.

Many counts were recorded for this clone. Other DNA sequences of this sample code for an identical CDR3. The genes are TRBV14 and TRBJ1-2; D is unresolved. Germline loops: CDR1 SGHDN, CDR2 FVKESK. The V gene lost 0 bases and the J gene lost 4 bases, with 12 bases spanning the gap. The CDR3 length is 15 residues. The CDR3: CASSQDLFQVYGYTF. The CDR3 nucleotides read TGTGCCAGCAGCCAAGATTTGTTCCAGGTCTATGGCTACACCTTC.

In its sample, this clone was seen many times. The V gene is TRBV10-3, the J gene TRBJ1-2, with a possible D match to TRBD1 (5 bases). V lost 3 bases to trimming and J lost 7 bases, with 12 bases between them. CDR3 length: 13 residues. From germline, CDR1 is ENHRY and CDR2 SYGVKD. The CDR3 region is CAISDRVGPGYTF. The CDR3 nucleotides read TGTGCCATCAGTGACAGGGTGGGTCCTGGCTACACCTTC.

This clone was detected many times. This chain links TRBV5-1 with TRBJ2-7; 7 bases are shared with TRBD2. Germline CDR1 SGHRS, CDR2 YFSETQ. The V segment lost 0 bases and the J segment 6 bases; nucleotides outside the gene matches: 6. This CDR3 contains 14 residues. This CDR3 is CASSLGGRALEQYF. The CDR3 DNA is TGCGCCAGCAGCTTGGGCGGGAGAGCCCTCGAGCAGTACTTC.

There are many counts of this clone. The rearrangement links TRBV5-4 to TRBJ1-3; no firm D call. The CDR3 is 16 amino acids. With 0 bases removed from V and 0 bases from J, the gap between germline ends came to 10 bases. The germline V gene has CDR1 SGHNT and CDR2 YYREEE (reference sequence). DNA for the CDR3: TGTGCCAGCAGCTTGGCGACATTACCCTCTGGAAACACCATATATTTT. Translation: CASSLATLPSGNTIYF.